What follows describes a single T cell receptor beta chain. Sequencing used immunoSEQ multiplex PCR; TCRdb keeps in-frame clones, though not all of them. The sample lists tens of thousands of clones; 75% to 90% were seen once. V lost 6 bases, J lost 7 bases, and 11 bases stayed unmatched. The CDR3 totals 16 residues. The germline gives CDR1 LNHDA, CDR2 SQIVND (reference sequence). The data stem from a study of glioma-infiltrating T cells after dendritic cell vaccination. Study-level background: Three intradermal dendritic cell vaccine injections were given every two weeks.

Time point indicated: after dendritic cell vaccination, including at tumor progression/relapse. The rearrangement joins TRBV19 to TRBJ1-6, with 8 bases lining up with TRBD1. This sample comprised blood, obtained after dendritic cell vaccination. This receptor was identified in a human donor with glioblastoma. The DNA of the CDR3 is TGTGCCAGTAGGGCCGACAGGGGTAGCCGAAATTCACCCCTCCACTTT. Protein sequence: CASRADRGSRNSPLHF.